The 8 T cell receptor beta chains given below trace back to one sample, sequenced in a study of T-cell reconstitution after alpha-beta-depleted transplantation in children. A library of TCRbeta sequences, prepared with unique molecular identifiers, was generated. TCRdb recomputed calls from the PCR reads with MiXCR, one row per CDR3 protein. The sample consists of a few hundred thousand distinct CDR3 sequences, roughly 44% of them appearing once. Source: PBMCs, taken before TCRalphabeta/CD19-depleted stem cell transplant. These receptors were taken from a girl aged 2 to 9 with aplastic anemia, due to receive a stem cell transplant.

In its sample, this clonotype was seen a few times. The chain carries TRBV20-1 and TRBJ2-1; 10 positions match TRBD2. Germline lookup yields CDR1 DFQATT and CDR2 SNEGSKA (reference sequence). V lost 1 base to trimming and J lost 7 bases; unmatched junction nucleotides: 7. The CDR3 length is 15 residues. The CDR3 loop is CSARVQAGGRNEQFF. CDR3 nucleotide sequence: TGCAGTGCTAGAGTTCAAGCGGGGGGGCGGAATGAGCAGTTCTTC.

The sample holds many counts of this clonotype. CDR3 loop: CASSIAQGVDTQYF. The DNA for the CDR3 is TGCGCCAGCAGCATCGCACAGGGTGTGGATACGCAGTATTTT. This chain links TRBV5-1 with TRBJ2-3, with D perhaps matching TRBD1 (6 bases). This CDR3 is 14 amino acids long. CDR1 is SGHRS and CDR2 is YFSETQ in the germline V gene. V gave up 4 bases and J gave up 6 bases, with 15 bases separating them.

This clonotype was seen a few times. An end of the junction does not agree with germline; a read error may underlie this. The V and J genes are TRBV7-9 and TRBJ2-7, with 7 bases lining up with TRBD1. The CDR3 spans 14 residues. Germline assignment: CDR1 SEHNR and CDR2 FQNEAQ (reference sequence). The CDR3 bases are TGTGCCATCAGCCGTGAGGGACAGTGGAACGAGCAGTACTTC. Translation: CAISREGQWNEQYF.

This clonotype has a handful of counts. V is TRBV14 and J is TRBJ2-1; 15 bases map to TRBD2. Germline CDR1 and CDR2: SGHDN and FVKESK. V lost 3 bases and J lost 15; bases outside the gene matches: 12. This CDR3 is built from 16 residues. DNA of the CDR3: TGTGCCAGCAGCCACCAAACCGGGACTAGCGGGAGGAGGGTGTTCTTC. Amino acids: CASSHQTGTSGRRVFF.

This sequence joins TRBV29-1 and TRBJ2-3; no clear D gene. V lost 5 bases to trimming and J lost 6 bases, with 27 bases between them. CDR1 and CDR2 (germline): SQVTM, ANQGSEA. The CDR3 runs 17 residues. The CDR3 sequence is CSVRSPEAGIWTDTQYF. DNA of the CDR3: TGCAGCGTTCGATCCCCCGAGGCAGGAATTTGGACGGATACGCAGTATTTT.

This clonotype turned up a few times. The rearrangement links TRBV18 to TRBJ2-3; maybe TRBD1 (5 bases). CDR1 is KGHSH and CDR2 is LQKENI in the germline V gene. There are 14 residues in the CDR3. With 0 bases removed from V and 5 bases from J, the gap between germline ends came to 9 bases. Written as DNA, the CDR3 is TGTGCCAGCTCACCACCGGGGCCTCGAGATACGCAGTATTTT. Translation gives CASSPPGPRDTQYF.

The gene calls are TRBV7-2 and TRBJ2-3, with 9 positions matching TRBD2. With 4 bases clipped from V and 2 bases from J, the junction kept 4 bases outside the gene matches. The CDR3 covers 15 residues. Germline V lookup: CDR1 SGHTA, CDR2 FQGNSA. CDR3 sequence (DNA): TGTGCCAGCAGCTCAAGCGGGGGGCTCACAGATACGCAGTATTTT. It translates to CASSSSGGLTDTQYF.

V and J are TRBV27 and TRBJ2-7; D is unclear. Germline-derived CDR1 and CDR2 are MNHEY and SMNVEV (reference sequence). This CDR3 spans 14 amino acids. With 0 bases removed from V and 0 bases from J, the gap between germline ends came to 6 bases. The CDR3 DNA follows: TGTGCCAGCAGTTTATCCCTGAGCTCCTACGAGCAGTACTTC. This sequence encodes CASSLSLSSYEQYF.